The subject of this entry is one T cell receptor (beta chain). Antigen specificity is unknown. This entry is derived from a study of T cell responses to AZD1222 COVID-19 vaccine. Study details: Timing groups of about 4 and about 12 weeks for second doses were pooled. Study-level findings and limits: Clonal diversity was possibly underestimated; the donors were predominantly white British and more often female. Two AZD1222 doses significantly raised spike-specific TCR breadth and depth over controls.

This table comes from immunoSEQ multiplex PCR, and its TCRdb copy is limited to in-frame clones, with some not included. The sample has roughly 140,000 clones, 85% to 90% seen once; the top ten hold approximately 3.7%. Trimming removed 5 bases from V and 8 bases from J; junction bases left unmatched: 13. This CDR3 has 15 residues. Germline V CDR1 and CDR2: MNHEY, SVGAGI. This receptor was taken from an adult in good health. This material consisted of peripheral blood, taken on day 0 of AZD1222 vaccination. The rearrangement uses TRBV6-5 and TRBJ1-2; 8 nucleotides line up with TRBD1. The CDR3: CASSSPDRGAGGYTF. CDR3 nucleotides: TGTGCCAGCAGTAGCCCAGACAGGGGCGCGGGGGGCTACACCTTC.